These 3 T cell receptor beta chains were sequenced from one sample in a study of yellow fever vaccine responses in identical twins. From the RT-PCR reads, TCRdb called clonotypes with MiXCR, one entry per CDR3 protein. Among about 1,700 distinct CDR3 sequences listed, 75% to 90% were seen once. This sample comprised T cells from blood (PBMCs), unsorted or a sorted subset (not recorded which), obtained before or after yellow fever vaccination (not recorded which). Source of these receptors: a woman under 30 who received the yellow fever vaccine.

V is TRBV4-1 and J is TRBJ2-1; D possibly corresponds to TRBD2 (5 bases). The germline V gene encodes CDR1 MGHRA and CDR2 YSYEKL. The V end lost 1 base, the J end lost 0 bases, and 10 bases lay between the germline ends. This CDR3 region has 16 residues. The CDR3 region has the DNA TGCGCCAGCAGCCAAGCCGGGATCAGCTCCTACAATGAGCAGTTCTTC. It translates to CASSQAGISSYNEQFF.

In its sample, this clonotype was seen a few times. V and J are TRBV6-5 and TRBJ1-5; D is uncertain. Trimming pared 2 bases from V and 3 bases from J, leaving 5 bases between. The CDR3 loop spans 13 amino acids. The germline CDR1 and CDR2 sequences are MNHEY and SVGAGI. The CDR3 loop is CASSYGVNQPQHF. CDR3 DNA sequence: TGTGCCAGCAGTTACGGGGTCAATCAGCCCCAGCATTTT.

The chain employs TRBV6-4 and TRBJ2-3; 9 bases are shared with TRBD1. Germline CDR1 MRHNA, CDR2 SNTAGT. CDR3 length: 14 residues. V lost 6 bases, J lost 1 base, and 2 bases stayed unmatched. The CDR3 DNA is TGTGCCAGCAGCAGGACAGGGGGCACAGATACGCAGTATTTT. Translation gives CASSRTGGTDTQYF.